Listed below are T cell receptor beta chains from one sample, sequenced in a study of blood T cell repertoires in COVID-19. The repertoire was sequenced with immunoSEQ multiplex PCR; TCRdb's copy has only in-frame clones and lacks some. The sample lists tens of thousands of clones, around 85% occurring once. Sequencing input: peripheral blood. The receptor source for this set is a woman between 70 and 85 years old with active COVID-19. Both conserved end residues are part of each CDR3. The order of the fields is D gene, J gene, V gene, clone size, CDR3 protein, CDR3 DNA. D genes are given only for firm matches. Size is omitted from some rows. Given values are once, few, many or a class for expanded clones.

d_call: -; j_call: TRBJ1-1; v_call: TRBV7-8; clone_size: -; cdr3_aa: CASSLVRFKDNAEAFF; cdr3_nt: TGTGCCAGCAGCTTAGTGCGTTTTAAAGATAACGCTGAAGCTTTCTTT
d_call: TRBD2; j_call: TRBJ2-1; v_call: TRBV10-3; clone_size: few; cdr3_aa: CAISAELAGLGLLINEQFF; cdr3_nt: TGTGCCATCAGTGCCGAACTAGCGGGACTCGGATTGCTTATCAATGAGCAGTTCTTC
d_call: TRBD2; j_call: TRBJ2-2; v_call: TRBV7-9; clone_size: once; cdr3_aa: CASSLALGRAKDGELFF; cdr3_nt: TGTGCCAGCAGCTTAGCTCTCGGGAGGGCCAAGGACGGGGAGCTGTTTTTT
d_call: TRBD1; j_call: TRBJ1-1; v_call: TRBV6-5; clone_size: -; cdr3_aa: CASSHTGGANTEAFF; cdr3_nt: TGTGCCAGCAGCCACACAGGGGGGGCGAACACTGAAGCTTTCTTT
d_call: -; j_call: TRBJ1-1; v_call: TRBV6-5; clone_size: -; cdr3_aa: CASSYSAEGTEAFF; cdr3_nt: TGTGCCAGCAGTTACTCAGCTGAGGGCACTGAAGCTTTCTTT
d_call: TRBD1; j_call: TRBJ2-2; v_call: TRBV19; clone_size: -; cdr3_aa: CASSVRDRGPGELFF; cdr3_nt: TGTGCCAGTAGTGTCCGGGACAGGGGGCCCGGGGAGCTGTTTTTT
d_call: -; j_call: TRBJ1-3; v_call: TRBV5-4; clone_size: -; cdr3_aa: CASSHEQTSSGNTIYF; cdr3_nt: TGTGCCAGCAGTCACGAACAGACGAGCTCTGGAAACACCATATATTTT
d_call: -; j_call: TRBJ2-3; v_call: TRBV7-5; clone_size: -; cdr3_aa: CARRPQGFCTDTQYF; cdr3_nt: TGTGCCAGAAGACCACAGGGATTTTGTACAGATACGCAGTATTTT
d_call: -; j_call: TRBJ1-1; v_call: TRBV3-1/TRBV3-2; clone_size: once; cdr3_aa: CASSQEGGTAEAFF; cdr3_nt: TGTGCCAGCAGCCAAGAAGGGGGAACGGCTGAAGCTTTCTTT
d_call: TRBD2; j_call: TRBJ2-3; v_call: TRBV20-1; clone_size: -; cdr3_aa: CSASGTSGTSGADTQYF; cdr3_nt: TGCAGTGCTAGTGGGACTAGCGGTACCTCGGGAGCAGATACGCAGTATTTT
d_call: TRBD1; j_call: TRBJ1-2; v_call: TRBV29-1; clone_size: -; cdr3_aa: CSVEGTGGRGYTF; cdr3_nt: TGCAGCGTTGAAGGGACAGGGGGCAGGGGCTACACCTTC
d_call: TRBD2; j_call: TRBJ2-5; v_call: TRBV25-1; clone_size: -; cdr3_aa: CASSEPGGAPETQYF; cdr3_nt: TGTGCCAGCAGTGAACCGGGGGGGGCTCCGGAGACCCAGTACTTC
d_call: TRBD1; j_call: TRBJ1-1; v_call: TRBV6-6; clone_size: -; cdr3_aa: CASSYDRGPEAFF; cdr3_nt: TGTGCCAGCAGCTACGACAGGGGACCTGAAGCTTTCTTT
d_call: TRBD2; j_call: TRBJ2-7; v_call: TRBV27; clone_size: once; cdr3_aa: CASSLFSGEQYF; cdr3_nt: TGTGCCAGCAGTTTATTTAGCGGGGAGCAGTACTTC
d_call: -; j_call: TRBJ1-4; v_call: TRBV18; clone_size: -; cdr3_aa: CASSPVDGEIEKLFF; cdr3_nt: TGTGCCAGCTCACCGGTTGACGGAGAAATTGAAAAACTGTTTTTT
d_call: TRBD2; j_call: TRBJ2-3; v_call: TRBV3-1/TRBV3-2; clone_size: -; cdr3_aa: CASSQNSGRAGDTQYF; cdr3_nt: TGTGCCAGCAGCCAAAATAGCGGGAGGGCCGGAGATACGCAGTATTTT
d_call: -; j_call: TRBJ1-2; v_call: TRBV28; clone_size: -; cdr3_aa: CASSPLTGFYTF; cdr3_nt: TGTGCCAGCAGCCCACTTACAGGGTTTTACACCTTC
d_call: -; j_call: TRBJ2-7; v_call: TRBV10-3; clone_size: -; cdr3_aa: CATISRDWQNYEQYF; cdr3_nt: TGTGCCACCATATCGCGGGACTGGCAGAACTACGAGCAGTACTTC
d_call: TRBD2; j_call: TRBJ2-1; v_call: TRBV7-9; clone_size: -; cdr3_aa: CASSHPGLGGNEQFF; cdr3_nt: TGTGCCAGCAGCCACCCGGGACTAGGGGGCAATGAGCAGTTCTTC
d_call: -; j_call: TRBJ2-4; v_call: TRBV10-3; clone_size: -; cdr3_aa: CAPPEGRGKGIQYF; cdr3_nt: TGTGCCCCCCCCGAGGGGAGGGGGAAAGGCATTCAGTACTTC
d_call: TRBD2; j_call: TRBJ2-1; v_call: TRBV28; clone_size: -; cdr3_aa: CASSLVRLAGGPDYNEQFF; cdr3_nt: TGTGCCAGCAGTTTAGTTCGACTAGCGGGAGGGCCTGACTACAATGAGCAGTTCTTC
d_call: TRBD1; j_call: TRBJ1-1; v_call: TRBV11-2; clone_size: -; cdr3_aa: CASSLNPDRVNTEAFF; cdr3_nt: TGTGCCAGCAGCCTCAACCCCGACAGGGTGAACACTGAAGCTTTCTTT
d_call: TRBD1; j_call: TRBJ1-2; v_call: TRBV5-6; clone_size: once; cdr3_aa: CASSPGQGFSYTF; cdr3_nt: TGTGCCAGCAGCCCGGGACAGGGGTTCAGCTACACCTTC
d_call: TRBD1; j_call: TRBJ2-7; v_call: TRBV13; clone_size: -; cdr3_aa: CASSLGTGPYEQYF; cdr3_nt: TGTGCCAGCAGCTTAGGGACAGGGCCCTACGAGCAGTACTTC
d_call: TRBD1; j_call: TRBJ1-4; v_call: TRBV6-5; clone_size: -; cdr3_aa: CASTHGTDEEKLFF; cdr3_nt: TGTGCCAGCACCCACGGGACAGATGAAGAAAAACTGTTTTTT
d_call: -; j_call: TRBJ1-6; v_call: TRBV10-3; clone_size: -; cdr3_aa: CAISESSGRGSSPLHF; cdr3_nt: TGTGCCATCAGTGAGTCGAGCGGCAGGGGATCTTCACCCCTCCACTTT
d_call: TRBD1; j_call: TRBJ2-7; v_call: TRBV11-2; clone_size: -; cdr3_aa: CASSRDSKSYEQYF; cdr3_nt: TGTGCCAGCAGCAGGGACAGCAAATCCTACGAGCAGTACTTC
d_call: -; j_call: TRBJ1-5; v_call: TRBV18; clone_size: -; cdr3_aa: CASSPQGMGQPQHF; cdr3_nt: TGTGCCAGCTCACCGCAGGGGATGGGACAGCCCCAGCATTTT
d_call: TRBD2; j_call: TRBJ2-7; v_call: TRBV10-3; clone_size: -; cdr3_aa: CAIRNGTSGYEQYF; cdr3_nt: TGTGCCATCAGGAACGGGACTAGCGGTTACGAGCAGTACTTC
d_call: TRBD2; j_call: TRBJ2-2; v_call: TRBV24-1; clone_size: -; cdr3_aa: CATSREGRSTGELFF; cdr3_nt: TGTGCCACCAGCCGGGAGGGCCGGAGCACCGGGGAGCTGTTTTTT
d_call: -; j_call: TRBJ1-2; v_call: TRBV9; clone_size: -; cdr3_aa: CASSPDGGGYTF; cdr3_nt: TGTGCCAGCAGCCCGGACGGGGGGGGCTACACCTTC
d_call: TRBD1; j_call: TRBJ2-7; v_call: TRBV4-1; clone_size: -; cdr3_aa: CASSQPTGGTYEQYF; cdr3_nt: TGCGCCAGCAGCCAACCGACAGGGGGGACCTACGAGCAGTACTTC
d_call: TRBD1; j_call: TRBJ1-6; v_call: TRBV6-9; clone_size: -; cdr3_aa: CARTGPGSPLHF; cdr3_nt: TGTGCCAGGACAGGGCCCGGTTCACCCCTCCACTTT
d_call: TRBD2; j_call: TRBJ2-3; v_call: TRBV5-1; clone_size: -; cdr3_aa: CASSFAWTRSDTQYF; cdr3_nt: TGCGCCAGCAGCTTTGCCTGGACTAGATCCGATACGCAGTATTTT
d_call: -; j_call: TRBJ2-3; v_call: TRBV9; clone_size: once; cdr3_aa: CASSGIAGLAITDTQYF; cdr3_nt: TGTGCCAGCAGCGGGATCGCGGGGCTAGCGATCACAGATACGCAGTATTTT